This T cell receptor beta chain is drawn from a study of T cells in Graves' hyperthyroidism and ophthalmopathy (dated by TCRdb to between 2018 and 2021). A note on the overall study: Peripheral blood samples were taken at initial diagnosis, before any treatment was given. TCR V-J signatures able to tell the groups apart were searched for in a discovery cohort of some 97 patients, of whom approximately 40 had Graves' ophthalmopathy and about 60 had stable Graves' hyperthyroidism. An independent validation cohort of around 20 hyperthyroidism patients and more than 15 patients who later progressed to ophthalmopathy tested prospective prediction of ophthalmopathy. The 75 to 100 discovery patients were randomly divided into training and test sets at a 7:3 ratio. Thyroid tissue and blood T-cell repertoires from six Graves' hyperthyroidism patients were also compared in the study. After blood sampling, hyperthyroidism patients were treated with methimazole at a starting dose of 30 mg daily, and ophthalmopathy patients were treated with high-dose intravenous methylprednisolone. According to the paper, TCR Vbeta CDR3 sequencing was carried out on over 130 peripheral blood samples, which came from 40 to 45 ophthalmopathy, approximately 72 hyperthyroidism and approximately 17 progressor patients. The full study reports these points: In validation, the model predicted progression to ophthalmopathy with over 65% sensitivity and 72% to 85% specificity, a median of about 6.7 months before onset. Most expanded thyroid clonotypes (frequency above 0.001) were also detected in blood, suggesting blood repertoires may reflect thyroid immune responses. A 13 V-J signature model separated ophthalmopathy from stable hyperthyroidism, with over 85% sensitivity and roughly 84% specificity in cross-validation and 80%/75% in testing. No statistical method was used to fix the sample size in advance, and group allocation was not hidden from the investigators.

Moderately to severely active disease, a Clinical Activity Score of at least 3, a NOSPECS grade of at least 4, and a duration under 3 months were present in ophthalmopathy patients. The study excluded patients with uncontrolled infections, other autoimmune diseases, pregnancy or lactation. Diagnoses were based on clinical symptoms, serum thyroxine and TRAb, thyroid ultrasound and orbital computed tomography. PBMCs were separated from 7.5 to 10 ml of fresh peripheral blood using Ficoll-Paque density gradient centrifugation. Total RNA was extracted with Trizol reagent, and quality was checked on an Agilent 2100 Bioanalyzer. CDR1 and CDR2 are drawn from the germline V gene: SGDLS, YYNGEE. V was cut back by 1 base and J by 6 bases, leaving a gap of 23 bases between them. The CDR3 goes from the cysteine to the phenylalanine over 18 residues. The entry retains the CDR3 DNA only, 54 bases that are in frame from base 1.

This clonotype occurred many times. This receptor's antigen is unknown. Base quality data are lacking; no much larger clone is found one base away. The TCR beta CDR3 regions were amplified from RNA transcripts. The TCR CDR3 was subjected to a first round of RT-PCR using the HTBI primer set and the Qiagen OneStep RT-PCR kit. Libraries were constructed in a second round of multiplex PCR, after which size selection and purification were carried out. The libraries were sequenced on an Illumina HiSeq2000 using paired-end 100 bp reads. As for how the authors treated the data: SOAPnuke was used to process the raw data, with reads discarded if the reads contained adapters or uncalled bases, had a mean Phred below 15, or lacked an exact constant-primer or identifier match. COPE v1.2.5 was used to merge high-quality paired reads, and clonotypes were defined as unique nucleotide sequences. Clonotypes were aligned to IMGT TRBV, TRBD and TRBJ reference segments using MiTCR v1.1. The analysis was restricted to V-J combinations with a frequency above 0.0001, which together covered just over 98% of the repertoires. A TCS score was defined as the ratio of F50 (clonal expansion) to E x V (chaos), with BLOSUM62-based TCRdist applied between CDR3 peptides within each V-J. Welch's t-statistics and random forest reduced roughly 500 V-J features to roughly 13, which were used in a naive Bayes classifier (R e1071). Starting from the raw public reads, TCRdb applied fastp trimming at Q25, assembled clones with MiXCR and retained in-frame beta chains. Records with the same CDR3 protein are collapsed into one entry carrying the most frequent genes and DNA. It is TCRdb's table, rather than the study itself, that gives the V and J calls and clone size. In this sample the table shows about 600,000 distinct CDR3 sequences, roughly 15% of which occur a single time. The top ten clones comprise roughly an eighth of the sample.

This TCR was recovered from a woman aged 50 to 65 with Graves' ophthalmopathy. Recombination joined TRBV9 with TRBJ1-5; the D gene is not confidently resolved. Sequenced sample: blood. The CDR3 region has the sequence CASSVTRARATRTQPQHF. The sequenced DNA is TGTGCCAGCAGCGTAACCCGGGCCCGGGCCACAAGAACTCAGCCCCAGCATTTT.